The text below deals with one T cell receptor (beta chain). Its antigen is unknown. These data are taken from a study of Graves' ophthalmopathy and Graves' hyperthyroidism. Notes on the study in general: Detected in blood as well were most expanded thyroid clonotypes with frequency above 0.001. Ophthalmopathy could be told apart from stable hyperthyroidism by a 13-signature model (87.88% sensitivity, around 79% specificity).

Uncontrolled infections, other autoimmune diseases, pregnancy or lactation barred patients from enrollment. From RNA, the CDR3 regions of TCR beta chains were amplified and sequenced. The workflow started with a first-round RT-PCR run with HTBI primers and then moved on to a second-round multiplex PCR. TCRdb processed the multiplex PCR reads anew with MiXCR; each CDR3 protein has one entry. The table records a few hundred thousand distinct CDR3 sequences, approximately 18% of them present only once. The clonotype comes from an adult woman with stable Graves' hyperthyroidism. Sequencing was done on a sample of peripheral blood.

The CDR3 here is CASRQQGRNQPQHF. As DNA, the CDR3 is TGTGCCAGCAGACAACAGGGACGCAATCAGCCCCAGCATTTT. The chain has TRBV6-1 and TRBJ1-5; possibly TRBD1 for D (6 bases). This CDR3 region has 14 residues. Germline CDR1 MNHNS, CDR2 SASEGT. Trimming took 6 bases from V and 2 from J, leaving 11 bases between them.